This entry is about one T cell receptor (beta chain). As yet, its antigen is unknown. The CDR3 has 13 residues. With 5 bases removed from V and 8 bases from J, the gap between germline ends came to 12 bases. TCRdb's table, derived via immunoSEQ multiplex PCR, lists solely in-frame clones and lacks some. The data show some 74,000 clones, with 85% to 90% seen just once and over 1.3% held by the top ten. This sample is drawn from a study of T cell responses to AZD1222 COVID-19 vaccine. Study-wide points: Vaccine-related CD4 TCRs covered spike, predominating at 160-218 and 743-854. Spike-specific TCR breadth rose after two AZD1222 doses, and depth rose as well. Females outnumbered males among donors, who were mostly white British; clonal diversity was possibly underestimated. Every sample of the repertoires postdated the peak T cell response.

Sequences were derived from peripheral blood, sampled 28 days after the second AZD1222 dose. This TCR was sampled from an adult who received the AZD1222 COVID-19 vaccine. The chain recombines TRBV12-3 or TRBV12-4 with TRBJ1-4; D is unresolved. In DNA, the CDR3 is TGTGCCAGCAGTCCAAGGGTCGGAGAAAAACTGTTTTTT. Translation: CASSPRVGEKLFF.